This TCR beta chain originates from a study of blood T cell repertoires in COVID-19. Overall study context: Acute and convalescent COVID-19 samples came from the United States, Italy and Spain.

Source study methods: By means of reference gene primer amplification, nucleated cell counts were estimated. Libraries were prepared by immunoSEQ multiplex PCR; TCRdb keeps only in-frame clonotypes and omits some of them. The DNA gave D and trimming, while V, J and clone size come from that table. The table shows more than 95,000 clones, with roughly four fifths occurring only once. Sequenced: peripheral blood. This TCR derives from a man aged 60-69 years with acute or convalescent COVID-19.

CDR3 bases: TGTGCCAGCACAATTGATCCCGGGACAGGGGACTACGAGCAGTACTTC. This gives the protein CASTIDPGTGDYEQYF. The chain recombines TRBV28 with TRBJ2-7, with 10 bases fitting TRBD1. V lost 7 bases and J lost 3; bases outside the gene matches: 12. Germline V CDR1 and CDR2: MDHEN, SYDVKM. CDR3 length equals 16 residues.